These 13 T cell receptor beta chains share one sample of origin, sequenced in a study of Ad26.COV2.S vaccination and SARS-CoV-2 variants. TCRdb keeps only in-frame clones here, not all; method: immunoSEQ multiplex PCR. The data show around 370,000 clones, with 92% seen just once and under 5% held by the top ten. The source material was peripheral blood, sampled after recovery from COVID-19. The receptors stem from a human donor who had recovered from COVID-19.

The chain couples TRBV19 to TRBJ2-1; TRBD2 matches at 7 bases. The CDR3 is made up of 15 amino acids. The J segment lost 10 bases and the V segment lost 3 bases, leaving 12 bases of the junction unmatched. Germline V CDR1 and CDR2: LNHDA, SQIVND (reference sequence). In DNA form, the CDR3 reads TGTGCCAGTAGTATCTCAAGCGGGGTAAGAGGGGAGCAGTTCTTC. Encoded protein: CASSISSGVRGEQFF.

The V and J genes are TRBV19 and TRBJ1-5; TRBD1 matches 10 bases. The germline gives CDR1 LNHDA, CDR2 SQIVND (reference sequence). Germline trimming cut 9 bases from V and 6 bases from J; bases unmatched to any gene: 5. CDR3 size: 13 residues. CDR3 sequence reads: CASGQGVGQPQHF. In DNA form, the CDR3 reads TGTGCCAGCGGACAGGGGGTCGGTCAGCCCCAGCATTTT.

The rearrangement joins TRBV6-5 to TRBJ1-4; TRBD1 agrees at 7 bases. The CDR3 consists of 15 residues. Germline CDR1 MNHEY, CDR2 SVGAGI. V trimming: 0 bases; J trimming: 8 bases; junction bases outside the gene matches: 6. In DNA, the CDR3 is TGTGCCAGCAGTTACTCGGAGGGGGCTTTCGAAAAACTGTTTTTT. It translates to CASSYSEGAFEKLFF.

V is TRBV5-4 and J is TRBJ2-3; D call uncertain. CDR3 length equals 13 residues. Germline lookup yields CDR1 SGHNT and CDR2 YYREEE (reference sequence). V lost 1 base, J lost 6 bases, and 9 bases lay in between. The chain's CDR3 is CASSLYGRDTQYF. The CDR3 DNA reads as TGTGCCAGCAGCTTGTACGGAAGGGATACGCAGTATTTT.

This clone was detected once. The genes are TRBV19 and TRBJ2-2; no reliable D call. This CDR3 is built from 12 residues. Trimming removed 3 bases from V and 6 bases from J, with 5 bases in between. CDR1 is LNHDA and CDR2 is SQIVND in the germline V gene (reference sequence). This CDR3 reads CASSILAGELFF. In DNA, the CDR3 is TGTGCCAGTAGTATTCTGGCCGGGGAGCTGTTTTTT.

The J gene is TRBJ1-1, the V gene TRBV4-1; D unresolved. CDR1 and CDR2 from the germline V gene are MGHRA and YSYEKL. The ends were cut back, 4 bases at V and 3 bases at J, with 15 bases in the middle. The CDR3 has 15 residues. The CDR3 DNA reads as TGCGCCAGCAGCCTTGCAGAAACATGGGACACTGAAGCTTTCTTT. This codes for CASSLAETWDTEAFF.

This chain joins TRBV29-1 and TRBJ1-1; D not resolved. This CDR3 spans 12 amino acids. The germline V and J ends were trimmed by 7 bases and 0 bases, with 9 bases remaining between them. CDR1 SQVTM and CDR2 ANQGSEA come from the germline V gene. This CDR3 reads CSAQTLNTEAFF. CDR3 DNA sequence: TGCAGCGCACAGACCCTGAACACTGAAGCTTTCTTT.

In this sample, this clone turned up once. This chain connects TRBV7-9 to TRBJ2-3, with no clear D. The CDR3 loop spans 13 amino acids. Trimming shortened V by 6 bases and J by 5 bases, and 12 bases separated the two germline ends. The germline V gene encodes CDR1 SEHNR and CDR2 FQNEAQ (reference sequence). The CDR3 DNA sequence: TGTGCCAGCAGGCCCTCGGGCCTAGATACGCAGTATTTT. Amino acid sequence: CASRPSGLDTQYF.

The chain recombines TRBV18 with TRBJ2-5; D remains ambiguous. Trimming removed 0 bases from V and 4 bases from J, with 6 bases in between. CDR1 is KGHSH and CDR2 is LQKENI in the germline V gene. The CDR3 has 13 residues. The CDR3 region has the DNA TGTGCCAGCTCACCACCTCTGAGAGAGACCCAGTACTTC. It codes for CASSPPLRETQYF. Based on the CDR3 plus reference TRBV18 and TRBJ2-5, the full variable domain is NAGVMQNPRHLVRRRGQEARLRCSPMKGHSHVYWYRQLPEEGLKFMVYLQKENIIDESGMPKERFSAEFPKEGPSILRIQQVVRGDSAAYFCASSPPLRETQYFGPGTRLLVL.

The chain links TRBV27 to TRBJ2-1, with 7 bases matching TRBD1. This CDR3 region has 15 residues. Germline V gives CDR1 MNHEY, CDR2 SMNVEV (reference sequence). Trimming cost V 5 bases and J 1 base; bases outside gene matches: 5. The CDR3 region is CASSLGQESYNEQFF. The CDR3 DNA reads TGTGCCAGCAGTCTCGGACAGGAATCCTACAATGAGCAGTTCTTC.

The CDR3 sequence: CASSYLAGRQETQYF. The CDR3 DNA reads as TGTGCCAGCAGTTACCTAGCGGGGAGGCAAGAGACCCAGTACTTC. The chain couples TRBV6-5 to TRBJ2-5, with 9 bases lining up with TRBD2. Germline V gene sequence: CDR1 MNHEY, CDR2 SVGAGI. V gave up 2 bases and J gave up 2 bases; unmatched junction bases: 3. This CDR3 spans 15 amino acids.

CDR3 nucleotides: TGTGCCAGCAGCTTGTCAGGGACAGAGGTAGAAAAACTGTTTTTT. This gives the protein CASSLSGTEVEKLFF. The chain couples TRBV5-6 to TRBJ1-4; TRBD1 agrees at 7 bases. The length of the CDR3 is 15 residues. Germline V CDR1 and CDR2: SGHDT, YYEEEE. J gave up 8 bases and V 1 base, and 8 bases lay outside the gene matches. Complete variable domain (other parts from reference TRBV5-6 and TRBJ1-4): DAGVTQSPTHLIKTRGQQVTLRCSPKSGHDTVSWYQQALGQGPQFIFQYYEEEERQRGNFPDRFSGHQFPNYSSELNVNALLLGDSALYLCASSLSGTEVEKLFFGSGTQLSVL.

The V and J genes are TRBV5-8 and TRBJ1-1; no clear D gene. Trimming removed 0 bases from V and 5 bases from J, with 8 bases in between. Germline CDR1 and CDR2: SGHTS and YDEGEE. This CDR3 has 13 residues. The CDR3 bases are TGTGCCAGCAGCTTGGGAGTAGGGACTGAAGCTTTCTTT. This codes for CASSLGVGTEAFF.